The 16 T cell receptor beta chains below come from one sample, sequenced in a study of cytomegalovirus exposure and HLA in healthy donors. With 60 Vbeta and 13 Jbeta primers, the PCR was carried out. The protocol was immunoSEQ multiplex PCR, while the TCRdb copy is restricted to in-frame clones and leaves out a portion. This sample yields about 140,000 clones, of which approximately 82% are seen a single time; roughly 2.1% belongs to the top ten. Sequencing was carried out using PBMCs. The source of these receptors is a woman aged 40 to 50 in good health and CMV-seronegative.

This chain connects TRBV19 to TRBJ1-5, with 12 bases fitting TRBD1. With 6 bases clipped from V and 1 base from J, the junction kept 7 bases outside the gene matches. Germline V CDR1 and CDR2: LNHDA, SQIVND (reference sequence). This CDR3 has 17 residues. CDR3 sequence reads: CASSPGQGAGSNQPQHF. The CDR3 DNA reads TGTGCCAGTAGCCCGGGACAGGGGGCGGGAAGCAATCAGCCCCAGCATTTT. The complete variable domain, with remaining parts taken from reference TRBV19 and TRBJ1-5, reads DGGITQSPKYLFRKEGQNVTLSCEQNLNHDAMYWYRQDPGQGLRLIYYSQIVNDFQKGDIAEGYSVSREKKESFPLTVTSAQKNPTAFYLCASSPGQGAGSNQPQHFGDGTRLSIL.

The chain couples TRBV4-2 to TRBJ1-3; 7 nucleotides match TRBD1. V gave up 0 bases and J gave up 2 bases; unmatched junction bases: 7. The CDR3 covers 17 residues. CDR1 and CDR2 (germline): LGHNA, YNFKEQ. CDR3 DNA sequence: TGTGCCAGCAGCCAAGAGAGGGGGCGCAGGACTGGAAACACCATATATTTT. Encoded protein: CASSQERGRRTGNTIYF.

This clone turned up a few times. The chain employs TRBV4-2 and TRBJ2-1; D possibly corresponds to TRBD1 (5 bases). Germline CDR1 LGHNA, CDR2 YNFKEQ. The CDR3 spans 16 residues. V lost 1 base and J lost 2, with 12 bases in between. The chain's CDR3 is CASSQGQFFAYNEQFF. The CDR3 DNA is TGTGCCAGCAGCCAAGGACAGTTCTTCGCCTACAATGAGCAGTTCTTC.

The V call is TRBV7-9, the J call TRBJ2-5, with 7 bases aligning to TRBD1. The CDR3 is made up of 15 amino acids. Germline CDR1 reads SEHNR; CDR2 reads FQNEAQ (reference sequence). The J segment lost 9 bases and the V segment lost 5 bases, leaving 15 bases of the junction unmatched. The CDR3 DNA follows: TGTGCCAGCAGCGACTATCGACAGGGTTCAGGGGCCCAGTACTTC. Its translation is CASSDYRQGSGAQYF.

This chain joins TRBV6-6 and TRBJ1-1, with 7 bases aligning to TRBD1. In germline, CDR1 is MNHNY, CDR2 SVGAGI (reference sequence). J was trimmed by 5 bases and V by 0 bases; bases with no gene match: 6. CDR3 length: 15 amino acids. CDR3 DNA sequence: TGTGCCAGCAGTTACTCGATCCAGGGGGGAACTGAAGCTTTCTTT. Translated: CASSYSIQGGTEAFF.

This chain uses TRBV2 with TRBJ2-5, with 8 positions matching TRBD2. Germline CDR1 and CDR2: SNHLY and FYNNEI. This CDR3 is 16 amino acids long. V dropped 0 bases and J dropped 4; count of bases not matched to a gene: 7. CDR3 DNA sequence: TGTGCCAGCAGTGAAGCGCTCAGCGCGGGGGGAGAGACCCAGTACTTC. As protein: CASSEALSAGGETQYF.

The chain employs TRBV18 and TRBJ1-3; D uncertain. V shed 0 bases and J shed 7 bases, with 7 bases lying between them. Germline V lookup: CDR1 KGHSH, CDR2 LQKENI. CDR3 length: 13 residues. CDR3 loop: CASSPPRRNTIYF. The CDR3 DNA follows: TGTGCCAGCTCACCACCCAGGAGGAACACCATATATTTT.

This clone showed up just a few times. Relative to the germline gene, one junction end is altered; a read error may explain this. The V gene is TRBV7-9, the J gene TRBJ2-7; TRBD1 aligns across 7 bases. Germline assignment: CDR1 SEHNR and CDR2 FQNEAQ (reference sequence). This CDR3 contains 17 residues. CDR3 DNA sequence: TGTTCCAGCAGCTCTCCAGGGACAGCTTATAGCTCCTACGAGCAGTACTTC. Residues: CSSSSPGTAYSSYEQYF. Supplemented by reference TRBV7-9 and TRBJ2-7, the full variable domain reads DTGVSQNPRHKITKRGQNVTFRCDPISEHNRLYWYRQTLGQGPEFLTYFQNEAQLEKSRLLSDRFSAERPKGSFSTLEIQRTEQGDSAMYLCSSSSPGTAYSSYEQYFGPGTRLTVT.

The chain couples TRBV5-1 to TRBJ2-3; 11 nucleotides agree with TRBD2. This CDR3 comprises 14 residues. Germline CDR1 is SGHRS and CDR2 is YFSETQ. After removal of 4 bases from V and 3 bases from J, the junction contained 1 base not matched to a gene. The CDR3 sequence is CASSTSGRTDTQYF. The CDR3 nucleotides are TGCGCCAGCAGCACTAGCGGGAGAACAGATACGCAGTATTTT.

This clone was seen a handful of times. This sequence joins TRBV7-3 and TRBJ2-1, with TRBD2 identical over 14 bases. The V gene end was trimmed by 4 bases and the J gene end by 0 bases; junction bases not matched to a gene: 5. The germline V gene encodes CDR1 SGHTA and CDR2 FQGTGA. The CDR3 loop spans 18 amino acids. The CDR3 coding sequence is TGTGCCAGCAGCTGGGGACTAGCGGGGGAAAGCTCCTACAATGAGCAGTTCTTC. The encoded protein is CASSWGLAGESSYNEQFF.

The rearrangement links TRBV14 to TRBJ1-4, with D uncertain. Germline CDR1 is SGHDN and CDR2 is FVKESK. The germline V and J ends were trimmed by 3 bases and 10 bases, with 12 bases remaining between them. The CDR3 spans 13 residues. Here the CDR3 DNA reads TGTGCCAGCAGCCATACCACAACGGGAAAACTGTTTTTT. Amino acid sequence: CASSHTTTGKLFF.

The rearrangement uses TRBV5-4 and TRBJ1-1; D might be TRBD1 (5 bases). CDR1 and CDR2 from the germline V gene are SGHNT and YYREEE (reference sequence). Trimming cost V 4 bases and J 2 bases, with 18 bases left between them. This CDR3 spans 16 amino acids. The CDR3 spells CASSQTWTQKNTEAFF. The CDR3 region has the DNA TGTGCCAGCAGCCAGACGTGGACACAAAAAAACACTGAAGCTTTCTTT.

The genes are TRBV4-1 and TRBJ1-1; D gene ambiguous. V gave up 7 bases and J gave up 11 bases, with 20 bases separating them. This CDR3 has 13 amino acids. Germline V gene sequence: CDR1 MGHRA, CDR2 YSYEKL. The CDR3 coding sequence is TGCGCCAGCAAGGTCCTAGGCGGTGGAGCGGCTTTCTTT. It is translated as CASKVLGGGAAFF.

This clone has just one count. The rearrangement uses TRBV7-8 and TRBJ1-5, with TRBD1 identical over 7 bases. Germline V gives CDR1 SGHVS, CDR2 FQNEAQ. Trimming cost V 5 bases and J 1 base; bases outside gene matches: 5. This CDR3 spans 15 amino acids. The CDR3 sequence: CASSHGQASNQPQHF. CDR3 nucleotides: TGTGCCAGCAGCCATGGACAGGCGAGCAATCAGCCCCAGCATTTT.

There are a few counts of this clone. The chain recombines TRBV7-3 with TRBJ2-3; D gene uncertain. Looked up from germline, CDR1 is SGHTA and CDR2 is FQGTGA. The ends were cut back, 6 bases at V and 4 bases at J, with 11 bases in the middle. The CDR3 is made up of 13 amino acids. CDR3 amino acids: CASSNRAPDTQYF. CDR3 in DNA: TGTGCCAGCAGTAACCGAGCTCCAGATACGCAGTATTTT. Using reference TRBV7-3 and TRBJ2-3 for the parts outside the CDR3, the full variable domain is GAGVSQTPSNKVTEKGKYVELRCDPISGHTALYWYRQSLGQGPEFLIYFQGTGAADDSGLPNDRFFAVRPEGSVSTLKIQRTERGDSAVYLCASSNRAPDTQYFGPGTRLTVL.

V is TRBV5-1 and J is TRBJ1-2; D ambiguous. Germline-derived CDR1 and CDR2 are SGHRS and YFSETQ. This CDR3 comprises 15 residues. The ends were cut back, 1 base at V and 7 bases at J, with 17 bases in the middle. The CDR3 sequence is CASSLSTAQDGGYTF. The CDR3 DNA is TGCGCCAGCAGCTTGAGTACCGCGCAGGATGGTGGCTACACCTTC.